This T cell receptor beta chain stems from a study of naive and memory T cell subsets. Findings and caveats of the study: Especially in CD8 cells, naive repertoires contained a few larger clonotypes, possibly CD45RA-re-expressing memory cells.

This clonotype was seen ten or more times. Its antigen is still unknown. Germline values: CDR1 LGHDT, CDR2 YNNKEL (reference sequence). Trimming took 2 bases from V and 4 from J, leaving 8 bases between them. The CDR3 is 13 residues long. The beta constant-region primer was an equimolar mix of two oligonucleotides covering TRBC1 and TRBC2. Four rounds of PCR amplified the ligated cDNA using nested alpha and beta constant-region primers plus SP2. TCRdb reanalysed the UMI-ligation and nested PCR reads using MiXCR and keeps one entry per CDR3 protein. The repertoire consists of roughly 150,000 distinct CDR3 sequences, with approximately 21% occurring once and the leading ten covering about 0.6%.

This chain connects TRBV3-1 to TRBJ1-1, with a weak D call TRBD1 (5 bases). This clonotype was obtained from a human donor in good health. Sequencing was carried out using naive CD8+ T cells from blood. The CDR3 sequence is CASSQQGATEAFF. The CDR3 DNA sequence: TGTGCCAGCAGCCAACAGGGCGCCACTGAAGCTTTCTTT.